Presented here are 9 T cell receptor beta chains from one specimen sequenced in a study of CD8 T cells in ankylosing spondylitis. TCRdb independently ran MiXCR on the 5' RACE reads; one entry per CDR3 protein. This table has about 240,000 distinct CDR3 sequences, over 8.5% appearing once. Specimen: blood, either unsorted or a sorted T cell fraction (not recorded which). These receptors were obtained from a male donor with ankylosing spondylitis or in good health (not recorded which).

The sample holds many counts of this clonotype. V gene TRBV5-1 combines with J gene TRBJ2-7; possible D gene TRBD2, 5 bases. V lost 4 bases and J 6 bases, leaving 11 bases between the germline ends. The CDR3 runs to 12 residues. Looked up from germline, CDR1 is SGHRS and CDR2 is YFSETQ. The CDR3 bases are TGCGCCAGCAGCACCCCCAGCGGCGAGCAGTACTTC. Its protein is CASSTPSGEQYF. The full variable domain, its missing parts supplied by reference TRBV5-1 and TRBJ2-7, is KAGVTQTPRYLIKTRGQQVTLSCSPISGHRSVSWYQQTPGQGLQFLFEYFSETQRNKGNFPGRFSGRQFSNSRSEMNVSTLELGDSALYLCASSTPSGEQYFGPGTRLTVT.

This clonotype was observed at least ten times. This chain links TRBV7-8 with TRBJ2-4; D uncertain. The CDR3 totals 14 residues. The V and J ends lost 3 bases and 3 bases respectively, with 9 bases between them. Germline assignment: CDR1 SGHVS and CDR2 FQNEAQ. This CDR3 reads CASSFDRVKNIQYF. As DNA, the CDR3 is TGTGCCAGCAGCTTTGATAGAGTCAAAAACATTCAGTACTTC.

This clonotype was counted at least ten times. This chain links TRBV27 with TRBJ2-4; TRBD2 is a possible D gene (5 bases). V lost 4 bases, J lost 1 base, and 17 bases lay in between. The length of the CDR3 is 17 residues. CDR1 and CDR2 from the germline V gene are MNHEY and SMNVEV (reference sequence). This CDR3 reads CASSSAPWTGAKNIQYF. In nucleotides, the CDR3 is TGTGCCAGCAGTTCGGCCCCCTGGACTGGGGCCAAAAACATTCAGTACTTC.

The chain recombines TRBV6-4 with TRBJ2-5, with TRBD2 matching 10 bases. The CDR3 totals 14 residues. The germline gives CDR1 MRHNA, CDR2 SNTAGT. Trimming removed 3 bases from V and 2 bases from J; junction bases left unmatched: 0. The CDR3 DNA follows: TGTGCCAGCAGTGAAGCGGGGGGGCAAGAGACCCAGTACTTC. Its protein is CASSEAGGQETQYF.

A few counts support this clonotype. The chain is built from TRBV9 and TRBJ2-3; tentatively, D is TRBD1 or TRBD2 (5 bases each). Trimming took off 3 bases at V and 8 bases at J, with 28 bases between the two ends. CDR1 and CDR2 from the germline V gene are SGDLS and YYNGEE. The CDR3 is 18 amino acids. This CDR3 reads CASSALTGTRTALGTQYF. The CDR3, as DNA: TGTGCCAGCAGCGCCTTGACCGGGACCCGTACTGCCCTCGGTACGCAGTATTTT.

This clonotype was seen at least ten times. The V and J genes are TRBV20-1 and TRBJ1-1, with D uncertain. With 3 bases removed from V and 4 bases from J, the gap between germline ends came to 9 bases. This CDR3 has 12 residues. Germline CDR1 DFQATT, CDR2 SNEGSKA (reference sequence). The CDR3, as DNA: TGCAGTGCTAGGGAACAGCCCACTGAAGCTTTCTTT. It yields the protein CSAREQPTEAFF.

There are many counts of this clonotype. The gene calls are TRBV5-1 and TRBJ2-5; D is possibly TRBD2 (6 bases). Germline V gene sequence: CDR1 SGHRS, CDR2 YFSETQ. V lost 6 bases to trimming and J lost 4 bases, with 16 bases between them. The CDR3 is 14 residues long. The CDR3 nucleotides are TGCGCCAGCACGGAGTTAGCGGAGTTAGAGACCCAGTACTTC. It encodes CASTELAELETQYF.

This clonotype was counted ten times or more. The chain recombines TRBV12-3 or TRBV12-4 with TRBJ2-7, with D possibly being TRBD2 (5 bases). V dropped 2 bases and J dropped 3 bases, with 14 bases sitting between them. The length of the CDR3 is 15 residues. The CDR3 DNA sequence: TGTGCCAGCAGTTTATTCGCGGACTGGATCTACGAGCAGTACTTC. This codes for CASSLFADWIYEQYF.

This chain connects TRBV5-1 to TRBJ2-7; weak D call: TRBD2 (5 bases). Germline-derived CDR1 and CDR2 are SGHRS and YFSETQ. V lost 7 bases and J 4 bases, leaving 12 bases between the germline ends. CDR3 length: 12 residues. CDR3: CASLGESYEQYF. In DNA, the CDR3 is TGCGCCAGCCTCGGGGAATCTTACGAGCAGTACTTC. The whole variable domain, remainder taken from reference TRBV5-1 and TRBJ2-7, is KAGVTQTPRYLIKTRGQQVTLSCSPISGHRSVSWYQQTPGQGLQFLFEYFSETQRNKGNFPGRFSGRQFSNSRSEMNVSTLELGDSALYLCASLGESYEQYFGPGTRLTVT.